This TCR beta chain was obtained from a study of blood T cell repertoires in COVID-19. Overall study: The study drew acute and convalescent COVID-19 samples from the United States, Italy and Spain. PBMCs, B-cell-depleted T cells, or T cells were the source of the cDNA or gDNA that made up the material.

Enrolled during active infection, Seattle patients were then followed longitudinally. The authors' processing: It was from reference gene primer amplification that nucleated cell counts were estimated. Here immunoSEQ multiplex PCR was the method, and the copy in TCRdb shows in-frame clones only, minus some. V and J calls and clone size are given by that table; D and trimming were obtained from the DNA. There are 180,000 or so clones in the sample; 70% to 90% occur only once, and roughly 9.8% lies in the top ten. This TCR derives from a woman aged 60-75 years with COVID-19, enrolled during active disease. Material: peripheral blood.

The CDR3 sequence is CSVRTGGKTQYF. The CDR3 nucleotides are TGCAGCGTAAGGACAGGGGGAAAGACCCAGTACTTC. This sequence joins TRBV29-1 and TRBJ2-5; 10 bases align to TRBD1. The CDR3 totals 12 residues. Germline CDR1 SQVTM, CDR2 ANQGSEA. Trimming cost V 6 bases and J 6 bases; bases outside gene matches: 4.